This is a list of T cell receptor beta chains from one sample in a study of human T cells and chemical hapten exposure. TCRdb re-called the RACE reads through MiXCR, storing one row per CDR3 protein. This repertoire shows roughly 130,000 distinct CDR3 sequences, over 9% found once; its top ten account for around 2.4%. The sample here was whole blood, taken in connection with sensitization to the hapten diphenylcyclopropenone (DPC). These receptors all come from a woman aged 45-59 years with alopecia areata. Some clones in this sample may be carry-over from other donors' samples. Each CDR3 is given with its conserved first and last residue. The order of the fields is J gene, clone size, V gene, D gene, CDR3 protein, CDR3 DNA. D genes are given only for firm matches. The size entry is marked missing in some rows and otherwise reads once, few, many or a size class.

J: TRBJ2-3
size: few
V: TRBV20-1
D: TRBD2
CDR3: CSAREGLAGNTQYF
DNA: TGCAGTGCTAGGGAGGGACTAGCGGGAAATACGCAGTATTTT

J: TRBJ2-1
size: many
V: TRBV9
D: .
CDR3: CASSVGVGYNEQFF
DNA: TGTGCCAGCAGCGTAGGGGTCGGCTACAATGAGCAGTTCTTC

J: TRBJ2-7
size: few
V: TRBV12-3/TRBV12-4
D: .
CDR3: CASSPRVGNSYEQYF
DNA: TGTGCCAGCAGCCCGAGAGTGGGGAACTCCTACGAGCAGTACTTC

J: TRBJ1-1
size: .
V: TRBV6-5
D: .
CDR3: CASSRGDRPYEAFF
DNA: TGTGCCAGCAGTAGGGGCGACAGACCTTATGAAGCTTTCTTT

J: TRBJ1-1
size: .
V: TRBV12-3/TRBV12-4
D: .
CDR3: CASSFEGHTEAFF
DNA: TGTGCCAGCAGTTTCGAGGGCCACACTGAAGCTTTCTTT

J: TRBJ2-7
size: many
V: TRBV7-9
D: TRBD1
CDR3: CASSSRDSYEQYF
DNA: TGTGCCAGCAGCTCCCGGGACAGCTACGAGCAGTACTTC

J: TRBJ2-1
size: many
V: TRBV7-8
D: .
CDR3: CASSLVRSQNNEQFF
DNA: TGTGCCAGCAGCTTAGTAAGGAGTCAGAACAATGAGCAGTTCTTC

J: TRBJ2-2
size: .
V: TRBV29-1
D: TRBD1
CDR3: CSVERWGTGPNTGELFF
DNA: TGCAGCGTTGAACGCTGGGGGACAGGACCGAACACCGGGGAGCTGTTTTTT

J: TRBJ1-1
size: .
V: TRBV7-2
D: .
CDR3: CASSDSFWDSTPSTEAFF
DNA: TGTGCCAGCAGCGACTCTTTCTGGGACTCTACCCCAAGCACTGAAGCTTTCTTT

J: TRBJ1-3
size: few
V: TRBV4-2
D: .
CDR3: CASSRVDSGGNTIYF
DNA: TGTGCCAGCAGCCGGGTCGACAGTGGGGGAAACACCATATATTTT

J: TRBJ1-5
size: .
V: TRBV6-5
D: .
CDR3: CASSRDINQPQHF
DNA: TGTGCCAGCAGTCGGGACATCAATCAGCCCCAGCATTTT

J: TRBJ2-7
size: .
V: TRBV19
D: TRBD2
CDR3: CASSGTSGGRNEQYF
DNA: TGTGCCAGTAGTGGGACTAGCGGGGGTCGCAACGAGCAGTACTTC

J: TRBJ2-7
size: few
V: TRBV3-1
D: .
CDR3: CASSAGTTYEQYF
DNA: TGTGCCAGCAGTGCCGGGACAACCTACGAGCAGTACTTC

J: TRBJ2-1
size: few
V: TRBV18
D: TRBD1
CDR3: CASSQPGTGEIGEQFF
DNA: TGTGCCAGCTCCCAGCCCGGGACAGGGGAAATCGGTGAGCAGTTCTTC

J: TRBJ1-1
size: few
V: TRBV12-3/TRBV12-4
D: .
CDR3: CASSLWERKAFF
DNA: TGTGCCAGCAGTTTGTGGGAAAGGAAGGCTTTCTTT

J: TRBJ2-3
size: few
V: TRBV28
D: .
CDR3: CASRPPGGYSTDTQYF
DNA: TGTGCCAGTCGCCCTCCGGGCGGATATAGCACAGATACGCAGTATTTT

J: TRBJ1-6
size: .
V: TRBV21-1
D: .
CDR3: CASSSQDRVNSPLHF
DNA: TGTGCCAGCAGCTCGCAGGACAGGGTTAATTCACCCCTCCACTTT